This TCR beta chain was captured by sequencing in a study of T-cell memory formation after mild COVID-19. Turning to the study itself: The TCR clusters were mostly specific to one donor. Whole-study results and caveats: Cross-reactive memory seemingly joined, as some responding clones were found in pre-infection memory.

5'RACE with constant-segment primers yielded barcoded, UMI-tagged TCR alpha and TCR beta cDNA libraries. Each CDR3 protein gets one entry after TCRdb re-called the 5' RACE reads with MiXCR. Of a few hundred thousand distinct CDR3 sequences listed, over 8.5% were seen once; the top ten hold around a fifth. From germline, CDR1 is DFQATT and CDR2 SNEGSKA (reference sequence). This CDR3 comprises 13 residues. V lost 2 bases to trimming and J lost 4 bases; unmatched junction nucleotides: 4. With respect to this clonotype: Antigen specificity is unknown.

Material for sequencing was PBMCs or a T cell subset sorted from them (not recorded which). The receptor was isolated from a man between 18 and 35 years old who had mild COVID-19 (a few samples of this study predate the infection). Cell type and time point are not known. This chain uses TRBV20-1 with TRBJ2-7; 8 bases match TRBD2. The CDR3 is CSARSASGYEQYF. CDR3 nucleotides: TGCAGTGCTAGATCTGCTAGCGGGTACGAGCAGTACTTC.